This T cell receptor (beta chain) was captured in a study of T cells in Graves' hyperthyroidism and ophthalmopathy. Study-wide points: The majority of expanded thyroid clonotypes above 0.001 also appeared in blood.

To note about this clonotype: Antigen specificity is unknown.

The V end lost 5 bases, the J end lost 4 bases, and 11 bases lay between the germline ends. The CDR3 has 13 amino acids. CDR1 SEHNR and CDR2 FQNEAQ come from the germline V gene (reference sequence). TCR beta CDR3 regions were amplified from RNA. Researchers ran a first-round RT-PCR on the TCR CDR3 using the HTBI primer set. TCRdb redid the calling of the multiplex PCR reads with MiXCR, one entry per CDR3 protein. Counted here are around 450,000 distinct CDR3 sequences, approximately 14% occurring once; the ten biggest clones make up about 14%. The chain combines TRBV7-9 with TRBJ2-5; D is perhaps TRBD1 or TRBD2 (5 bases each). Sequencing input: blood. This receptor was obtained from a woman under 30 with Graves' hyperthyroidism. CDR3 residues: CASSPTRGETQYF. In nucleotides, the CDR3 is TGTGCCAGCAGCCCCACTAGGGGAGAGACCCAGTACTTC.